This T cell receptor beta chain is from a study of a mutant IDH1 vaccine in newly diagnosed glioma. Across the whole study: In weeks 1, 3, 5, 7, 11, 15, 19 and 23, patients were immunized, eight times in all. Treated patients had a mean age of about 38 years and an approximately 62% male, about 38% female split. Antecedent treatment encompassed radiotherapy, temozolomide, or their combination; the majority received both.

Germline V gene lookup returns CDR1 SQVTM and CDR2 ANQGSEA. The CDR3 covers 15 residues. The junction had 7 bases not matched to a gene; V was cut back by 4 bases and J by 4 bases. Using immunoSEQ multiplex PCR, the repertoire was profiled, and TCRdb retains in-frame clones only, with some absent. The sample gives about 120,000 clones, almost 90% of which show up once; 0.6% to 0.75% is in the top ten. In regard to this clone: Its antigen remains unidentified.

Time point given: week 11, during vaccination. A 20-mer mutant IDH1 peptide at 300 ug was injected subcutaneously with topical imiquimod. New WHO grade 3 or 4 IDH1-mutant, ATRX-lost astrocytomas were present in all donors. The chain recombines TRBV29-1 with TRBJ1-6; 7 nucleotides align to TRBD1. This specimen consisted of PBMCs, obtained from a glioma patient whose treatment included an IDH1 peptide vaccine. The clonotype originates from a woman aged 50 to 60 with glioma. Here the CDR3 DNA reads TGCAGCGTTGTCCGGACAGGAGTTTATAATTCACCCCTCCACTTT. Translating it yields CSVVRTGVYNSPLHF.